Below, one T cell receptor (beta chain) is given with its context. As yet, its antigen is unknown. The data belong to a study of immune cell composition in non-small cell lung cancer. Whole-study results and caveats: Squamous lung tumours showed higher top 10 clone scores and clonality than adenocarcinomas. Clones >0.5% enriched in tumour were rarer in adenocarcinoma (around 35%) than squamous (about 80%). Smoking pack-years did not significantly correlate with tumour TCR-beta clonality.

Data came from immunoSEQ multiplex PCR; TCRdb stores just in-frame clones and leaves some out. Of roughly 3,400 clones listed, 70% to 80% are singletons. The CDR3 contains 14 residues. Germline V gene data show CDR1 as SQVTM and CDR2 as ANQGSEA. J gave up 6 bases and V 5 bases, and 11 bases lay outside the gene matches. The chain recombines TRBV29-1 with TRBJ2-7; 9 bases align to TRBD1. The clonotype originates from a human donor with non-small cell lung cancer. The material sequenced was lung tumor tissue. DNA of the CDR3: TGCAGCGTTTTAATTCGGGACAGGGTCGCCGAGCAGTACTTC. This translates into CSVLIRDRVAEQYF.